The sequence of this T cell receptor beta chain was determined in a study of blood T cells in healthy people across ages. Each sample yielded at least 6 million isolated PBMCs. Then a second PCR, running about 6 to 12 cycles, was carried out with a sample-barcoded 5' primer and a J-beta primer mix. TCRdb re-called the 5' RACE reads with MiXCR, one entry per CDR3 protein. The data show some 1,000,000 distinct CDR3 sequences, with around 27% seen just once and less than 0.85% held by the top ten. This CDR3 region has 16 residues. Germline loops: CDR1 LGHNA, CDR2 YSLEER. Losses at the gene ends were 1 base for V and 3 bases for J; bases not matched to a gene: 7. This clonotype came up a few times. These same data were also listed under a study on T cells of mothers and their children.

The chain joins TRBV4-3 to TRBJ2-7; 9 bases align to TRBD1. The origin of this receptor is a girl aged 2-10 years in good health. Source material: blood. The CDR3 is CASSQGSDRGLYEQYF. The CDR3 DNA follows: TGCGCCAGCAGCCAAGGCTCGGACAGGGGTCTCTACGAGCAGTACTTC.